The clone carrying this TCR beta chain was found a few times. The antigen is not known. Expressed TCRB transcripts were sequenced because the entire RNA isolate underwent reverse transcription. Assay: immunoSEQ multiplex PCR; the TCRdb copy retains only in-frame clones and omits some. The table lists some 190,000 clones, around 8% of them singletons. The CDR3 runs 14 residues. Germline V gives CDR1 LGHNA, CDR2 YNFKEQ. Trimming stripped 5 bases from V and 6 bases from J, with 16 bases between. The record originates from a study of beta chain features in type 1 diabetes. Study at large: Over all samples combined, fewer than 140,000,000 sorted cells were examined. The study's findings and limits: VDJ junctions in type 1 diabetes patients carried more deletions and fewer insertions. Among patients with Type 1 diabetes, TCRB CDR3s were moderately but significantly shorter in every one of the four CD4+ subsets. Naive, central memory and regulatory TCRB repertoires appeared more similar among patients than healthy donors.

The chain has TRBV4-2 and TRBJ1-2; D is uncertain. The sequence was obtained from a middle-aged woman with type 1 diabetes. The specimen was central memory CD4+ T cells from blood. The DNA of the CDR3 is TGTGCCAGCAGCTCGCGAGGGAAAGGGAATGGCTACACCTTC. Its protein is CASSSRGKGNGYTF.